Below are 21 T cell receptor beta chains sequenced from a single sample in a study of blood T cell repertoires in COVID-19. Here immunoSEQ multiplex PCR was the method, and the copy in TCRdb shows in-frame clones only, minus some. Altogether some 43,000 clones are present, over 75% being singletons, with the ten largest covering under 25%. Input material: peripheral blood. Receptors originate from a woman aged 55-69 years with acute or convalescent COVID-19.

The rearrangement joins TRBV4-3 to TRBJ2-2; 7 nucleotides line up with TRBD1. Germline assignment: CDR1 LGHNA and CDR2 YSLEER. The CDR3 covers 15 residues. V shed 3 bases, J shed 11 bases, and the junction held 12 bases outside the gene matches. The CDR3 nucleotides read TGCGCCAGCAGCCAGATCACAGGGGACATACGAGAGCTGTTTTTT. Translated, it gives CASSQITGDIRELFF.

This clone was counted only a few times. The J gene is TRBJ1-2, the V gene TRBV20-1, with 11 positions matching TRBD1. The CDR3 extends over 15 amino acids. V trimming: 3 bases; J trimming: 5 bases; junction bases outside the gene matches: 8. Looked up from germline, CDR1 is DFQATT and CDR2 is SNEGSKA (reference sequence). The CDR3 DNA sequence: TGCAGTGCTAGTGGGGAGGGACAGGGGGGTTATGGCTACACCTTC. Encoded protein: CSASGEGQGGYGYTF.

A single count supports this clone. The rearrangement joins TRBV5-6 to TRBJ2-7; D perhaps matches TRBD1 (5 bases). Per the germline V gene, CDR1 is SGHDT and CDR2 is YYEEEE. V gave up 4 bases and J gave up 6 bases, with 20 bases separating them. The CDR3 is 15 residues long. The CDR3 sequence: CASSDDSYPPIEQYF. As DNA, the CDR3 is TGTGCCAGCAGCGACGACAGTTATCCCCCTATCGAGCAGTACTTC.

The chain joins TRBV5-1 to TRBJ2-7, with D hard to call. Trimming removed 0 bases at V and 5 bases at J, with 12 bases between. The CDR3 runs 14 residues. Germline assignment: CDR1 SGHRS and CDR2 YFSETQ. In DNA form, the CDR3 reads TGCGCCAGCAGCTTGGAGTACAGAAACAACGAGCAGTACTTC. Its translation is CASSLEYRNNEQYF.

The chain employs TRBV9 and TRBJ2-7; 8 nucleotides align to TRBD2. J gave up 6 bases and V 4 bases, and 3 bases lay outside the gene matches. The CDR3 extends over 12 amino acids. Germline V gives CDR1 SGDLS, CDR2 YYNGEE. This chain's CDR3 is CASSTREGEQYF. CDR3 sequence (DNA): TGTGCCAGCAGCACCCGGGAGGGCGAGCAGTACTTC.

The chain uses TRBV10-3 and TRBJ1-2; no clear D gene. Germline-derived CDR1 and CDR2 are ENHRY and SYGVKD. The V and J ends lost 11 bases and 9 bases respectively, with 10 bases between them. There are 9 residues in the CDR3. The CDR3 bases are TGTGCCCAGTGGTCAAGCTACACCTTC. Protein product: CAQWSSYTF.

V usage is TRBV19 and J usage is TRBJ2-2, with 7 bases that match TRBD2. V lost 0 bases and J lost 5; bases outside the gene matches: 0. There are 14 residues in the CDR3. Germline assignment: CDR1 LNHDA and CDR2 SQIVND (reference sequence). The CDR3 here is CASSIEGGTGELFF. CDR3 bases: TGTGCCAGTAGTATAGAGGGGGGGACCGGGGAGCTGTTTTTT.

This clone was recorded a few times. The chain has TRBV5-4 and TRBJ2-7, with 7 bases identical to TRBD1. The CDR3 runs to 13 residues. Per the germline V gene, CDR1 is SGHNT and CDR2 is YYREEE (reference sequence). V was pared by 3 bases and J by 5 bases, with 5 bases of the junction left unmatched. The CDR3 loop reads CASSSRDSHEQYF. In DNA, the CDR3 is TGTGCCAGCAGCTCCCGGGACAGCCACGAGCAGTACTTC. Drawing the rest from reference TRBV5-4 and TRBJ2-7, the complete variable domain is ETGVTQSPTHLIKTRGQQVTLRCSSQSGHNTVSWYQQALGQGPQFIFQYYREEENGRGNFPPRFSGLQFPNYSSELNVNALELDDSALYLCASSSRDSHEQYFGPGTRLTVT.

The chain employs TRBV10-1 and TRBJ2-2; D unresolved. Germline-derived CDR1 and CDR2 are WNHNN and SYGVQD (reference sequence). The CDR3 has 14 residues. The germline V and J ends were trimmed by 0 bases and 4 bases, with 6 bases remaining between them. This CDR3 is CASSESPSTGELFF. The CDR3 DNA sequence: TGCGCCAGCAGTGAGTCGCCGAGCACCGGGGAGCTGTTTTTT.

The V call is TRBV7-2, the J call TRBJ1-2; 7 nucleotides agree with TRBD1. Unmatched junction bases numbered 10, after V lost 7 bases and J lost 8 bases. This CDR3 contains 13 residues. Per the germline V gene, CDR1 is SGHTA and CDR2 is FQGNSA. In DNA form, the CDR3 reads TGTGCCAGCACTCTAGGGGGCCCCGGGGGCTACACCTTC. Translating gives CASTLGGPGGYTF.

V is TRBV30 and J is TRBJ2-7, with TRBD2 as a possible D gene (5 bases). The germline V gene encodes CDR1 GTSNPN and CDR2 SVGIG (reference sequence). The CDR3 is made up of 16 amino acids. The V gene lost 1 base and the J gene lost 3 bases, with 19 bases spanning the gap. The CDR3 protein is CAWSEQYRGYRYEQYF. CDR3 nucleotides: TGTGCCTGGAGTGAGCAATACCGGGGATACCGCTACGAGCAGTACTTC. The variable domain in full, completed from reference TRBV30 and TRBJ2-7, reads SQTIHQWPATLVQPVGSPLSLECTVEGTSNPNLYWYRQAAGRGLQLLFYSVGIGQISSEVPQNLSASRPQDRQFILSSKKLLLSDSGFYLCAWSEQYRGYRYEQYFGPGTRLTVT.

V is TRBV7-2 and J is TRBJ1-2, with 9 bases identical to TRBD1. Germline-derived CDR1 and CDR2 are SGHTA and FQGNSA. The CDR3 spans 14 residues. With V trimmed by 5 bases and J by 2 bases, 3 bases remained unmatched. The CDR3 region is CASSQDRGNYGYTF. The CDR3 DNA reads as TGTGCCAGCAGCCAGGACAGGGGCAACTATGGCTACACCTTC. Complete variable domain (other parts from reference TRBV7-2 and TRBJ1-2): GAGVSQSPSNKVTEKGKDVELRCDPISGHTALYWYRQSLGQGLEFLIYFQGNSAPDKSGLPSDRFSAERTGGSVSTLTIQRTQQEDSAVYLCASSQDRGNYGYTFGSGTRLTVV.

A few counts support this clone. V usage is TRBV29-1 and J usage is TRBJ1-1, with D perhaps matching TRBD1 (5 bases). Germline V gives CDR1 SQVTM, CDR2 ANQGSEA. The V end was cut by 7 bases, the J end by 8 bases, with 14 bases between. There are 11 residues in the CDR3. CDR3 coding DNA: TGCAGCGGTCGTTTTGGGGGGGAAGCTTTCTTT. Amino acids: CSGRFGGEAFF.

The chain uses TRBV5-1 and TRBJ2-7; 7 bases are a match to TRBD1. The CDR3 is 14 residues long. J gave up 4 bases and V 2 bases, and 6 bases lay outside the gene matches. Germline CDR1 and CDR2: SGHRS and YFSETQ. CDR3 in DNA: TGCGCCAGCAGCTTCGAGACAGGGTCTTACGAGCAGTACTTC. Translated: CASSFETGSYEQYF.

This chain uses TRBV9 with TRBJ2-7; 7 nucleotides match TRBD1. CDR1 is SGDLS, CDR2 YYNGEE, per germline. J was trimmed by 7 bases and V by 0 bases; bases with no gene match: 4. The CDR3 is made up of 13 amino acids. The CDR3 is CASSVALTGEQYF. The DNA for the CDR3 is TGTGCCAGCAGCGTAGCTCTGACAGGGGAGCAGTACTTC.

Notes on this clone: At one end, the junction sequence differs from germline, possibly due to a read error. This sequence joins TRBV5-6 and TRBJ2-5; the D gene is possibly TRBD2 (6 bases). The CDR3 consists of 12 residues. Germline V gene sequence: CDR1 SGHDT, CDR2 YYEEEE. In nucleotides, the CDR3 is TGTGCCAGCACCTTGGGAGGAGAGACCCAGTACTTC. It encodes CASTLGGETQYF.

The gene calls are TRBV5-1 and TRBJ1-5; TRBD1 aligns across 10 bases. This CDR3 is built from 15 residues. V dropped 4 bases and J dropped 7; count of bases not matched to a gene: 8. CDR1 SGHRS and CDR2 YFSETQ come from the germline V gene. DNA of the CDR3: TGCGCCAGCAGCCTGACAGGGGGCGGGGGACAGCCCCAGCATTTT. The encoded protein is CASSLTGGGGQPQHF.

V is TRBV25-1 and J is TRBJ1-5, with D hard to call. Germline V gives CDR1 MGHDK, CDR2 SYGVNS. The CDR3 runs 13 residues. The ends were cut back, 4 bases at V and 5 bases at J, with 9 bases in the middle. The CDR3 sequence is CASSGTSDQPQHF. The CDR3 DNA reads TGTGCCAGCAGTGGGACTTCTGATCAGCCCCAGCATTTT.

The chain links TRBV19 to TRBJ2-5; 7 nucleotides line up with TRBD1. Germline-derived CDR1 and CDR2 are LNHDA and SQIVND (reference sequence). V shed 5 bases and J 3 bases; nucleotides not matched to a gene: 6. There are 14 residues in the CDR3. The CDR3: CASSDLGQKETQYF. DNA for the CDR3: TGTGCCAGTAGTGATTTGGGACAGAAAGAGACCCAGTACTTC.

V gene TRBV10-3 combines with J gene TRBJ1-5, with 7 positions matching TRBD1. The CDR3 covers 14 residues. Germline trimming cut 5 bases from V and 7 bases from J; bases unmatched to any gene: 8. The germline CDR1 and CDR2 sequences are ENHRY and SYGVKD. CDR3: CAISQETQGQPQHF. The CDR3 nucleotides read TGTGCCATCAGTCAAGAGACACAGGGGCAGCCCCAGCATTTT.

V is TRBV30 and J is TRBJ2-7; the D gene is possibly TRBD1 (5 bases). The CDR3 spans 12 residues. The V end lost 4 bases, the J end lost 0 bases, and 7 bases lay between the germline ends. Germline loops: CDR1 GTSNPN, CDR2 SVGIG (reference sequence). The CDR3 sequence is CAWTGNSYEQYF. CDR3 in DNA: TGTGCCTGGACAGGGAACTCCTACGAGCAGTACTTC.